This T cell receptor beta chain was observed in a study of T-cell reconstitution after alpha-beta-depleted transplantation in children (dated by TCRdb to 2016 to 2017). For the study in its entirety: Using TCR repertoire profiling, the study followed T-cell immune reconstitution in a quantitative way in children after TCRalphabeta/CD19-depleted allogeneic hematopoietic cell transplantation. Findings and caveats that apply to the study as a whole: Apparently early alphabetaT-cell count recovery about two months after transplant reportedly relied on only several hundred rapidly expanded clones derived from non-depleted graft cells. In some patients, the high TCRbeta diversity seen at day 60 was put down to recipient T cells and intrathymic progenitors that had survived conditioning. Hyperexpanded clone frequencies declined over subsequent months; after one year, T-cell counts and TCRbeta diversity were mostly attributed to newly produced T cells.

Library preparation was by PCR. The sequencer listed for this sample is Illumina HiSeq 2500. TCR library preparation used molecular barcoding, with unique molecular identifiers applied to normalize quantification of the TCRbeta repertoire. The raw public reads went through TCRdb reprocessing: fastp at Q25, MiXCR clone calling, in-frame beta chains kept. Entries are consolidated by CDR3 protein sequence, retaining the most common genes and DNA. This sample comprises 350,000 to 500,000 distinct CDR3 sequences, over 40% of them detected only once. Jointly, the top ten make up around 29% of the sample. What this sample's treatment or condition label stands for: allogeneic hematopoietic cell transplantation with graft depleted of TCRalphabeta T cells and CD19 B cells. Transplant recipients were children who received TCRalphabeta/CD19-depleted allogeneic hematopoietic cell grafts. There are 16 amino acids in the CDR3, from cysteine to phenylalanine inclusive. Only the CDR3 part of the read is kept: 48 bases, read in frame from the first base. Trimming takes 0 bases from V and 0 bases from J, and the germline ends sit 9 bases apart. The germline V gene yields SGHDN for CDR1 and FVKESK for CDR2.

This clonotype has a handful of counts. Its antigen is not yet known. No much larger clone exists at a distance of one base, and base qualities are not known. This clonotype was obtained from a girl between 2 and 10 years old with aplastic anemia, due to receive a stem cell transplant. Sample: PBMCs, taken before TCRalphabeta/CD19-depleted stem cell transplant. In this chain, TRBV14 is recombined with TRBJ2-1, with the D gene too uncertain to name. The CDR3 loop reads CASSQDYLSSYNEQFF. DNA sequence: TGTGCCAGCAGCCAAGACTACCTGAGCTCCTACAATGAGCAGTTCTTC.